The entry below describes one T cell receptor beta chain. The clone's antigen remains unknown. No per-base quality is available; no much larger clone lies one base away. Participants in the prospective study were enrolled through a virtual design, were aged roughly 18 to 90 years, and lived in 24 United States geographic areas. Cohort assignment in the prospective study relied on participant-reported clinical history from a screening survey and a study questionnaire. For ImmuneRACE Cohort 3, a participant was defined as recovered based on two consecutive negative NP/OP PCR tests, clearance by a healthcare professional, or resolution of symptoms. In the prospective study, mobile phlebotomists collected whole blood, serum and a nasopharyngeal or oropharyngeal swab from each participant. Participants in the prospective study had the option to provide additional blood draws and questionnaires over a 2-month period. Before DNA extraction, blood samples from the prospective study were shipped at room temperature or frozen.

This sample is part of a study of blood T cell repertoires in COVID-19 (TCRdb year 2020). Turning to the overall study: Samples from collaborators originated in the United States, Italy and Spain and spanned both the acute and convalescent phases of COVID-19. The sample metadata nearly always contained a de-identified subject ID, COVID-19 status, age in years and sex. Subjects who had been exposed to COVID-19, were actively infected with it, or had recovered from it provided the deeply sampled blood TCRbeta repertoires that made up the dataset. Samples came from the ongoing ImmuneRACE study (first 160 participants) plus 1,254 subjects from 6 global collaborators. HLA class I and class II types, where available, came from metadata supplied by the sample provider rather than from assay-based typing. The material from the prospective study consisted of cDNA or gDNA derived from T cells, B-cell-depleted T cells, or PBMCs. The repertoires were released in a freely available public database meant as a resource for research on the immune response to SARS-CoV-2. The full study reports these points: Clinical and demographic metadata were provided uncurated, with the amount varying by source and participant.

According to the germline V gene, CDR1 reads MGHRA and CDR2 reads YSYEKL. Reading from cysteine to phenylalanine, the CDR3 counts 15 amino acids. Only the CDR3 DNA stays, 45 bases, in frame from base 1. V loses 5 bases at its end and J loses 4 bases; junction bases beyond the gene matches: 8. TCRbeta CDR3 regions were amplified from genomic DNA by means of the immunoSEQ Assay, a bias-controlled multiplex PCR. Per the source publication's procedure: The number of nucleated cells in each sample was estimated by amplification of reference gene primers within the assay. Sequence reads were collapsed and filtered to measure the absolute abundance of every unique TCRbeta CDR3 rearrangement. Productive Simpson clonality was computed per sample as the square root of Simpson's diversity index over productive rearrangements. TCRdb took over this immuneACCESS table, retaining in-frame rearrangements with V and J assigned. Such tables are incomplete; in checked studies, under half of the missing clones stem from an unresolved V gene, and the remainder is unexplained. The V and J calls and clone size come from that table; D and trimming were worked out from the DNA. Within this sample are 100,000 or so clones, with 65% to 90% of them counted one time only. The ten largest clonotypes hold roughly 2.5% of the sample.

The chain uses TRBV4-1 and TRBJ2-1; 7 junctional bases match TRBD2. This clonotype was obtained from a woman between 50 and 59 years old who had recovered from COVID-19. The material sequenced was PBMCs or T cells enriched from blood (not recorded which). The base sequence is TGCGCCAGCAGCTATGGACTAGACACGTACAATGAGCAGTTCTTC. Its protein is CASSYGLDTYNEQFF.